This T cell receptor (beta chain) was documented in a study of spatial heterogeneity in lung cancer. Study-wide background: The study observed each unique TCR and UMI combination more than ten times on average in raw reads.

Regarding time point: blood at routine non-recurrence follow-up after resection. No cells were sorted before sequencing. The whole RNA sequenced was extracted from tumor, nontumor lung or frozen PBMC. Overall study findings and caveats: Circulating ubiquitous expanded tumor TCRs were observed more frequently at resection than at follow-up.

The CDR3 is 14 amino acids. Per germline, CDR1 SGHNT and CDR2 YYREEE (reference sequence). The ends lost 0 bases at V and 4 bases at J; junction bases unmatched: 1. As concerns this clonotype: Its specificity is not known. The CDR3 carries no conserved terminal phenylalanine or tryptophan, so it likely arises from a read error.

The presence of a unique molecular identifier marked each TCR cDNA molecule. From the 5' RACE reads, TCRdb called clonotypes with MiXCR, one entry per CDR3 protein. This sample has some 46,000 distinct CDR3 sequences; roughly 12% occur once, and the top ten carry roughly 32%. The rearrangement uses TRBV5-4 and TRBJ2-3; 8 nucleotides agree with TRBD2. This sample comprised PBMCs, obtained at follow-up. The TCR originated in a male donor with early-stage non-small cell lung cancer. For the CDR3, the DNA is TGTGCCAGCAGCTTGGACGGGGGGGCAGATACGCAGTATTAT. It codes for CASSLDGGADTQYY.